This T cell receptor beta chain was found in a study of cytomegalovirus exposure and HLA in healthy donors. At the level of the study: Genotyping of roughly 400 donors showed that 80% to 85% belonged to the Caucasian-associated ancestry cluster.

The CDR3 runs to 15 residues. V lost 1 base, J lost 0 bases, and 10 bases lay in between. Germline-derived CDR1 and CDR2 are GTSNPN and SVGIG (reference sequence). Regarding the study as a whole: When analyzed later, a missense DCLRE1C variant was found to be linked to TCR beta V- and J-gene trimming. TRBV6-2, TRBV6-3 and some other V segments were unresolvable in 87-base-pair reads. In vitro work confirmed that a few CMV-associated chains recognize CMV antigens.

With 60 Vbeta and 13 Jbeta primers, the PCR was carried out. The repertoire was sequenced with immunoSEQ multiplex PCR; TCRdb's copy has only in-frame clones and lacks some. The sample includes about 140,000 clones, around 75% of them seen just once. Comment on this clone: The antigen is undetermined.

V and J are TRBV30 and TRBJ1-3; the D is unclear. The clonotype comes from a woman aged 40 to 55 in good health and CMV-seronegative. The specimen was PBMCs. This CDR3 reads CAWSAPGNSGNTIYF. The CDR3 DNA sequence: TGTGCCTGGAGTGCCCCAGGTAACTCTGGAAACACCATATATTTT.